This record concerns one T cell receptor (beta chain) sequence. Its specificity is not known. PCR amplification relied on 60 Vbeta primers (plus 13 Jbeta primers). Profiled with immunoSEQ multiplex PCR; TCRdb holds only in-frame clones, not every one. Counted here are about 79,000 clones, roughly 70% occurring once; the ten biggest clones make up over 8%. The J segment lost 2 bases and the V segment lost 6 bases, leaving 2 bases of the junction unmatched. Per germline, CDR1 MNHNY and CDR2 SVGAGI (reference sequence). The CDR3 sequence is 15 residues long. This entry belongs to a study of cytomegalovirus exposure and HLA in healthy donors. Study outcomes and limitations: A reported reduction in N-insertions relative to the approximately 640-donor mean was seen in an Asian-associated ancestry cluster in a later analysis. The authors listed 150 to 200 TCR beta chains as cytomegalovirus-associated. Highly shared variants forming one cluster were likely a sequencing artifact.

Donors in the study were healthy people who gave bone marrow. The source is a middle-aged man in good health and CMV-seropositive. The J gene is TRBJ2-6, the V gene TRBV6-6; 9 positions agree with TRBD1. The source material was PBMCs. The CDR3 coding sequence is TGTGCCAGCAGCCGGACAGGGGCTGGGGCCAACGTCCTGACTTTC. It is translated as CASSRTGAGANVLTF.